The 17 T cell receptor beta chains presented below share a single source sample, sequenced in a study of blood T cell repertoires in COVID-19. Data came from immunoSEQ multiplex PCR; TCRdb stores just in-frame clones and leaves some out. The table includes 200,000 to 250,000 clones, 84% detected once. The sequenced material came from PBMCs or T cells enriched from blood (not recorded which). The receptors originated from a woman in her forties who had recovered from COVID-19.

This sequence joins TRBV6-6 and TRBJ1-2; TRBD1 agrees at 12 bases. The ends lost 10 bases at V and 7 bases at J; junction bases unmatched: 13. The CDR3 loop spans 15 amino acids. Germline lookup yields CDR1 MNHNY and CDR2 SVGAGI (reference sequence). CDR3 coding DNA: TGTGCCACCCACCAAAGGGGGACAGGGGGCCTTGGCTACACCTTC. Translating gives CATHQRGTGGLGYTF.

The chain carries TRBV5-1 and TRBJ2-7, with D perhaps TRBD2 (6 bases). The CDR3 contains 14 residues. Trimming removed 3 bases from V and 0 bases from J, with 10 bases in between. Germline V gene data show CDR1 as SGHRS and CDR2 as YFSETQ. The CDR3 region has the DNA TGCGCCAGCAGCTCGGGGGTGAGCTCCTACGAGCAGTACTTC. It codes for CASSSGVSSYEQYF.

The V and J genes are TRBV28 and TRBJ2-2; the match to TRBD2 covers 8 bases. V gave up 8 bases and J gave up 3 bases; unmatched junction bases: 5. CDR3 length: 14 amino acids. Germline CDR1 MDHEN, CDR2 SYDVKM. The CDR3 coding sequence is TGTGCCAGCTTTAGCGGGGTGGACACCGGGGAGCTGTTTTTT. It encodes CASFSGVDTGELFF.

The chain recombines TRBV7-8 with TRBJ2-3; no definite D call. CDR1 is SGHVS, CDR2 FQNEAQ, per germline. CDR3 size: 14 residues. Trimming removed 5 bases at V and 9 bases at J, with 18 bases between. The CDR3 DNA sequence: TGTGCCAGCAGCACATACTACGACCAGATAACGCAGTATTTT. This sequence encodes CASSTYYDQITQYF.

This sequence joins TRBV5-1 and TRBJ1-1; no definite D call. The V end lost 0 bases, the J end lost 3 bases, and 6 bases lay between the germline ends. There are 13 residues in the CDR3. Germline-derived CDR1 and CDR2 are SGHRS and YFSETQ. The CDR3 nucleotides are TGCGCCAGCAGCTTGGCCCCGGACACTGAAGCTTTCTTT. Translation gives CASSLAPDTEAFF.

The gene calls are TRBV7-2 and TRBJ1-2, with TRBD1 identical over 12 bases. Germline CDR1 and CDR2: SGHTA and FQGNSA. This CDR3 comprises 15 residues. V lost 8 bases and J lost 4; bases outside the gene matches: 8. CDR3 sequence (DNA): TGTGCCAGCCTCCCCGGGACAGGGGGCGCCTATGGCTACACCTTC. It codes for CASLPGTGGAYGYTF.

The table lists this clone with a few counts. V gene TRBV10-3 combines with J gene TRBJ1-5; D gene ambiguous. Trimming cost V 8 bases and J 5 bases, with 7 bases left between them. The CDR3 length is 11 residues. The germline V gene encodes CDR1 ENHRY and CDR2 SYGVKD. CDR3 bases: TGTGCCATCCTAGGTGATCAGCCCCAGCATTTT. Amino acids: CAILGDQPQHF.

About this clone: A junction boundary mismatches the germline segment, possibly from a read error. The chain has TRBV11-2 and TRBJ2-5, with D maybe TRBD2 (5 bases). Germline lookup yields CDR1 SGHAT and CDR2 FQNNGV. The CDR3 runs 14 residues. The CDR3, as DNA: TGTGCCAGCAGTTTAGAGAGGGCCGGGGAGACCCAGTACTTC. This codes for CASSLERAGETQYF.

This clone was observed once. CDR3 sequence (DNA): TGTGCCAGCAGCTTTTCAGATGAGCAGTTCTTC. Its protein is CASSFSDEQFF. This chain links TRBV7-9 with TRBJ2-1; D unresolved. CDR1 SEHNR and CDR2 FQNEAQ come from the germline V gene (reference sequence). This CDR3 region has 11 residues. The V end was cut by 3 bases, the J end by 8 bases, with 5 bases between.

In this sample, this clone turned up once. This chain connects TRBV2 to TRBJ2-4; D gene ambiguous. This CDR3 is 12 amino acids long. V was pared by 11 bases and J by 9 bases, with 17 bases between. CDR1 SNHLY and CDR2 FYNNEI come from the germline V gene. CDR3 DNA sequence: TGTGCCGGCACCGTGGGCCTCAGCATTCAGTACTTC. This encodes CAGTVGLSIQYF.

V usage is TRBV6-2 or TRBV6-3 and J usage is TRBJ2-1, with 8 bases matching TRBD2. CDR1 and CDR2 from the germline V gene are MNHEY and SVGEGT. Trimming at V came to 4 bases and at J to 5 bases, leaving 13 bases not matched to a gene. The CDR3 runs 17 residues. The DNA of the CDR3 is TGTGCCAGCAGTTCCCTTTATAGCGGGATAAAGAACAATGAGCAGTTCTTC. It encodes CASSSLYSGIKNNEQFF.

The chain is built from TRBV7-9 and TRBJ2-2; D is perhaps TRBD1 (5 bases). Germline CDR1 SEHNR, CDR2 FQNEAQ (reference sequence). The CDR3 loop spans 19 amino acids. V was trimmed by 1 base and J by 1 base, leaving 19 bases between them. CDR3 bases: TGTGCCAGCAGCTTAGTTGGTGTCTGGGCAGGGAAGAACACCGGGGAGCTGTTTTTT. Translating it yields CASSLVGVWAGKNTGELFF.

This chain links TRBV7-2 with TRBJ1-1; 7 bases map to TRBD1. The V gene's germline CDR1 is SGHTA and CDR2 FQGNSA. The CDR3 contains 14 residues. V was clipped by 5 bases and J by 1 base; unmatched bases: 4. The CDR3 bases are TGTGCCAGCAGCATCAGGGGGAAGAACACTGAAGCTTTCTTT. Translation: CASSIRGKNTEAFF. The full variable domain, its missing parts supplied by reference TRBV7-2 and TRBJ1-1, is GAGVSQSPSNKVTEKGKDVELRCDPISGHTALYWYRQSLGQGLEFLIYFQGNSAPDKSGLPSDRFSAERTGGSVSTLTIQRTQQEDSAVYLCASSIRGKNTEAFFGQGTRLTVV.

On this clone: Relative to the germline gene, one junction end is altered; a read error may explain this. The CDR3 bases are TGTGCCACGAGTGGACCGACAGGCAGCTATGGCTACACCTTC. Residues: CATSGPTGSYGYTF. This chain joins TRBV24-1 and TRBJ1-2; weak D call: TRBD1 (6 bases). Germline CDR1 and CDR2: KGHDR and SFDVKD. The CDR3 extends over 14 amino acids.

V gene TRBV11-1 combines with J gene TRBJ2-5; possible D gene TRBD2, 6 bases. Germline V gene data show CDR1 as SGHAT and CDR2 as FQDESV (reference sequence). Trimming cost V 5 bases and J 0 bases, with 16 bases left between them. The CDR3 is made up of 16 amino acids. DNA for the CDR3: TGTGCCAGCAGCCGAAGGGCGGGACGCGACCAAGAGACCCAGTACTTC. Its protein product is CASSRRAGRDQETQYF.

The chain links TRBV15 to TRBJ2-6, with D possibly being TRBD2 (6 bases). The length of the CDR3 is 20 residues. Per the germline V gene, CDR1 is LNHNV and CDR2 is YYDKDF (reference sequence). V lost 1 base to trimming and J lost 0 bases, with 19 bases between them. CDR3 coding DNA: TGTGCCACCAGCAGAGCCGCGGGATTTGGTGTAGGCTCTGGGGCCAACGTCCTGACTTTC. This translates into CATSRAAGFGVGSGANVLTF.

This clone was observed a handful of times. CDR3 region: CASSQAPGSGNTIYF. The CDR3 coding sequence is TGCGCCAGCAGCCAAGCGCCAGGATCTGGAAACACCATATATTTT. This chain uses TRBV4-1 with TRBJ1-3; D not resolved. CDR1 is MGHRA and CDR2 is YSYEKL in the germline V gene. Between the trimmed V and J ends, which lost 1 base and 1 base, there was a span of 8 bases. The CDR3 consists of 15 residues.